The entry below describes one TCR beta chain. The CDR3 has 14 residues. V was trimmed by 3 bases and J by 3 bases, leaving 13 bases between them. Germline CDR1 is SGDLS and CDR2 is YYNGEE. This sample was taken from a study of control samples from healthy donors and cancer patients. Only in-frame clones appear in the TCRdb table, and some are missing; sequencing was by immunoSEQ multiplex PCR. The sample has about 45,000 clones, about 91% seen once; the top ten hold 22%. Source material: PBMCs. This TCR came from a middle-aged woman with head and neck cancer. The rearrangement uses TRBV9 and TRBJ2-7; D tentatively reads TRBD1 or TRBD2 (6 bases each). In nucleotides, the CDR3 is TGTGCCAGCAGCGCTAGGGGGGATTTCTACGAGCAGTACTTC. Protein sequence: CASSARGDFYEQYF.